These 20 T cell receptor beta chains were all obtained from the same sample, sequenced in a study of T cells in Graves' hyperthyroidism and ophthalmopathy. Amplification of TCR beta CDR3 regions used RNA as the template. HTBI primers were used for first-round RT-PCR of the TCR CDR3. Via MiXCR, TCRdb re-called the multiplex PCR reads, giving one row per CDR3 protein. Altogether 350,000 to 400,000 distinct CDR3 sequences are present, approximately 15% being singletons, with the ten largest covering approximately 10%. The sequencing sample was made of blood. These receptors were obtained from a woman aged 55-69 years with Graves' hyperthyroidism.

This clonotype was observed at least ten times. The rearrangement joins TRBV30 to TRBJ1-2; 8 nucleotides match TRBD1. The V gene's germline CDR1 is GTSNPN and CDR2 SVGIG (reference sequence). V shed 2 bases and J 4 bases; nucleotides not matched to a gene: 9. This CDR3 spans 15 amino acids. The CDR3 region is CAWSPPTGVIYGYTF. Written as DNA, the CDR3 is TGTGCCTGGAGTCCCCCGACAGGGGTGATCTATGGCTACACCTTC.

This clonotype was detected ten times or more. V gene TRBV5-1 combines with J gene TRBJ1-4, with a possible D match to TRBD1 (6 bases). Trimming left V 4 bases short and J 0 bases short, with 13 bases between. Germline assignment: CDR1 SGHRS and CDR2 YFSETQ. The CDR3 has 16 residues. CDR3 bases: TGCGCCAGCAGCGTGGTCAGGGGTGCAACTAATGAAAAACTGTTTTTT. Translation gives CASSVVRGATNEKLFF.

This clonotype was recorded at least ten times. CDR3 bases: TGTGCTAGTGGTTTTACTCCCGGACAGGGGGGATACGATGAGCAGTTCTTC. Protein sequence: CASGFTPGQGGYDEQFF. The rearrangement uses TRBV12-5 and TRBJ2-1; TRBD1 agrees at 10 bases. With 3 bases clipped from V and 8 bases from J, the junction kept 13 bases outside the gene matches. The CDR3 consists of 17 residues. Germline V lookup: CDR1 LGHNT, CDR2 FRNRAP.

This clonotype has a count of ten or more. This chain links TRBV5-1 with TRBJ2-7; D gene unclear. Per the germline V gene, CDR1 is SGHRS and CDR2 is YFSETQ. The ends were cut back, 1 base at V and 3 bases at J, with 14 bases in the middle. The CDR3 covers 15 residues. CDR3 residues: CASSLKLGSGYEQYF. The CDR3 DNA follows: TGCGCCAGCAGCTTGAAATTAGGATCAGGCTACGAGCAGTACTTC.

The sample holds many counts of this clonotype. V usage is TRBV28 and J usage is TRBJ1-5; 7 positions agree with TRBD1. Looked up from germline, CDR1 is MDHEN and CDR2 is SYDVKM. Germline trimming cut 7 bases from V and 2 bases from J; bases unmatched to any gene: 5. The CDR3 sequence is 14 residues long. The CDR3 coding sequence is TGTGCCAGCACCCCCGGACAGGGCAATCAGCCCCAGCATTTT. Translation: CASTPGQGNQPQHF.

This clonotype was seen at least ten times. The chain links TRBV2 to TRBJ1-2; TRBD1 agrees at 8 bases. Losses at the gene ends were 5 bases for V and 1 base for J; bases not matched to a gene: 3. This CDR3 region has 14 residues. Looked up from germline, CDR1 is SNHLY and CDR2 is FYNNEI. The CDR3 nucleotides read TGTGCCAGCAGTACACAGGGGGGTAACTATGGCTACACCTTC. This encodes CASSTQGGNYGYTF.

The V and J genes are TRBV4-1 and TRBJ1-2, with D possibly being TRBD1 (5 bases). The length of the CDR3 is 13 residues. V lost 0 bases, J lost 6 bases, and 8 bases lay in between. Germline loops: CDR1 MGHRA, CDR2 YSYEKL. This CDR3 reads CASSQEGTDGYTF. The DNA for the CDR3 is TGCGCCAGCAGCCAAGAGGGGACGGATGGCTACACCTTC.

The rearrangement joins TRBV7-9 to TRBJ2-2; TRBD2 agrees at 9 bases. V shed 5 bases, J shed 6 bases, and the junction held 7 bases outside the gene matches. The germline V gene encodes CDR1 SEHNR and CDR2 FQNEAQ (reference sequence). The length of the CDR3 is 15 residues. Here the CDR3 reads CASSTGTSSAGELFF. CDR3 nucleotides: TGTGCCAGCAGCACGGGGACTAGCTCCGCCGGGGAGCTGTTTTTT.

In its sample, this clonotype was seen many times. The V gene is TRBV3-1, the J gene TRBJ2-3, with a weak D call TRBD2 (6 bases). From germline, CDR1 is LGHDT and CDR2 YNNKEL (reference sequence). The CDR3 is 15 amino acids. V dropped 4 bases and J dropped 5 bases, with 16 bases sitting between them. This CDR3 is CASSLGGTVEDTQYF. Here the CDR3 DNA reads TGTGCCAGCAGCCTTGGAGGGACTGTTGAAGATACGCAGTATTTT.

Of note for this clonotype: A much bigger clone sits one base away, suggesting this may be a read error. The chain employs TRBV15 and TRBJ2-1; D could derive from TRBD1 or TRBD2 (5 bases each). The CDR3 contains 13 residues. Germline lookup yields CDR1 LNHNV and CDR2 YYDKDF (reference sequence). Trimming shortened V by 0 bases and J by 10 bases, and 10 bases separated the two germline ends. The CDR3 coding sequence is TGTGCCACCAGCAGAGACTGGGACGACGAGCAGTTCTTC. Its protein is CATSRDWDDEQFF.

This clonotype was seen many times. The rearrangement joins TRBV15 to TRBJ2-5; no clear D gene. Looked up from germline, CDR1 is LNHNV and CDR2 is YYDKDF (reference sequence). V was pared by 10 bases and J by 2 bases, with 14 bases between. The CDR3 is 13 residues long. Here the CDR3 DNA reads TGTGCCATAGGCCGACCAGGTCAAGAGACCCAGTACTTC. Amino acid sequence: CAIGRPGQETQYF.

This clonotype was seen at least ten times. The chain recombines TRBV5-1 with TRBJ2-2, with no clear D. Germline CDR1 is SGHRS and CDR2 is YFSETQ. With 5 bases removed from V and 0 bases from J, the gap between germline ends came to 5 bases. The CDR3 is made up of 13 amino acids. CDR3 sequence (DNA): TGCGCCAGCAGGGCTCCGAACACCGGGGAGCTGTTTTTT. Amino acids: CASRAPNTGELFF.

The chain couples TRBV27 to TRBJ1-2, with D perhaps matching TRBD1 (6 bases). In germline, CDR1 is MNHEY, CDR2 SMNVEV (reference sequence). Trimming pared 6 bases from V and 5 bases from J, leaving 16 bases between. The CDR3 extends over 14 amino acids. CDR3 bases: TGTGCCAGCAGGCAAACAGGGATATTATATGGCTACACCTTC. It yields the protein CASRQTGILYGYTF.

This clonotype was seen at least ten times. This rearrangement joins TRBV7-2 to TRBJ1-1; D is uncertain. Deletions cut 1 base from V and 1 base from J, with 10 bases between. In germline, CDR1 is SGHTA, CDR2 FQGNSA. There are 15 residues in the CDR3. The chain's CDR3 is CASSLEAQRNTEAFF. As DNA, the CDR3 is TGTGCCAGCAGCTTAGAGGCCCAAAGGAACACTGAAGCTTTCTTT.

This clonotype was observed a few times. V usage is TRBV11-2 and J usage is TRBJ2-2, with no clear D. V was clipped by 5 bases and J by 2 bases, with 12 bases between them. Looked up from germline, CDR1 is SGHAT and CDR2 is FQNNGV. The CDR3 loop spans 15 amino acids. CDR3 in amino acids: CASSPVRANTGELFF. The CDR3 DNA sequence: TGTGCCAGCAGCCCGGTCCGGGCCAACACCGGGGAGCTGTTTTTT.

This chain uses TRBV12-5 with TRBJ2-1, with D perhaps matching TRBD2 (6 bases). The CDR3 contains 12 residues. V dropped 7 bases and J dropped 12 bases, with 16 bases sitting between them. Germline V gives CDR1 LGHNT, CDR2 FRNRAP. In nucleotides, the CDR3 is TGTGCTAGTGCCCCAAGCGGGCCTCTGCAGTTCTTC. Amino acids: CASAPSGPLQFF.

This rearrangement joins TRBV6-2 or TRBV6-3 to TRBJ1-2, with TRBD1 identical over 9 bases. The CDR3 is made up of 15 amino acids. V lost 4 bases and J lost 6; bases outside the gene matches: 9. CDR1 and CDR2 from the germline V gene are MNHEY and SVGEGT. In DNA, the CDR3 is TGTGCCAGCAGTTCGGCCGGGCGGACAGGGGATGGCTACACCTTC. Translated, it gives CASSSAGRTGDGYTF.

This clonotype was counted ten times or more. The chain carries TRBV30 and TRBJ2-2; D uncertain. Germline CDR1 is GTSNPN and CDR2 is SVGIG (reference sequence). The V end lost 3 bases, the J end lost 0 bases, and 11 bases lay between the germline ends. This CDR3 has 15 residues. The CDR3 DNA reads TGTGCCTGGAGGAATGTACAGTCGAACACCGGGGAGCTGTTTTTT. Amino acids: CAWRNVQSNTGELFF. Drawing the rest from reference TRBV30 and TRBJ2-2, the complete variable domain is SQTIHQWPATLVQPVGSPLSLECTVEGTSNPNLYWYRQAAGRGLQLLFYSVGIGQISSEVPQNLSASRPQDRQFILSSKKLLLSDSGFYLCAWRNVQSNTGELFFGEGSRLTVL.

The table lists this clonotype with a few counts. The chain carries TRBV5-8 and TRBJ2-1, with 10 bases lining up with TRBD2. The CDR3 covers 15 residues. Germline CDR1 SGHTS, CDR2 YDEGEE. Losses at the gene ends were 3 bases for V and 8 bases for J; bases not matched to a gene: 8. CDR3 amino acids: CASSSASGSTDEQFF. The CDR3 DNA sequence: TGTGCCAGCAGCTCTGCTAGCGGGAGTACCGATGAGCAGTTCTTC.

This clonotype has a count of ten or more. This rearrangement joins TRBV6-6 to TRBJ1-2; the match to TRBD1 covers 11 bases. This CDR3 is 16 amino acids long. Germline V lookup: CDR1 MNHNY, CDR2 SVGAGI (reference sequence). V dropped 0 bases and J dropped 1; count of bases not matched to a gene: 1. CDR3 sequence reads: CASSYSGTGGNYGYTF. The CDR3, as DNA: TGTGCCAGCAGTTACTCTGGGACAGGGGGTAACTATGGCTACACCTTC.